This paragraph covers one T cell receptor (beta chain) sequence. This clone was seen just once. Its recognized antigen is unknown. One end of the junction is discordant with germline, which a read error may explain. This sample is part of a study of cytomegalovirus exposure and HLA in healthy donors (dated by TCRdb to the late 2010s). About the study as a whole: In an earlier analysis of roughly 590 of the donors, roughly 300 Gb of sequence data and 117 million unique TCR beta sequences from 150 million to 200 million T cells were reported. About 300 gigabases of sequencing data and 70 million to 95 million unique TCR sequences made up an early release that covered approximately 620 HLA-typed donors. A separate validation cohort of about 110 different subjects was used in addition to the roughly 620-subject first cohort. Every repertoire in the discovery cohort had been generated on one and the same sequencing platform. The later analysis used no new phenotypic data to find candidate immune exposures, relying instead on TCR beta sequences and their occurrence across donors. Donor age, sex, ethnicity and CMV serostatus were compiled together with the repertoire data. Class I and class II HLA loci were covered by the typing at four-digit resolution. The aim of the study was to test whether cataloging public T cell receptors could identify signatures of past pathogen exposure. To decide whether each TCR beta V gene segment behaved as functional or pseudogenic, an earlier analysis of approximately 590 of the donors relied on high-throughput TCR beta sequencing. A later genetic analysis took genome-wide SNP genotypes for about 55% of the 666 donors and used that subset as a discovery cohort. Using immunosequencing, the study profiled T cell repertoires from about 610 subjects and related those repertoires to cytomegalovirus serostatus. The number of donors typed differed by locus, with roughly 629-640 for A, B, C, DRB1 and DQB1, about 500 for DQA1, nearly 610 for DPA1, and around 430 for DPB1. On average, roughly 240,000 unique TCR beta nucleotide sequences were sequenced per donor among about 400 genotyped donors of the cohort, with about 19% of those sequences being non-productive. A later analysis re-analyzed previously published TCR beta repertoires from 650 to 800 donors and added high-resolution HLA genotyping to study TCR occurrence patterns. The genetic ancestry cluster associated with self-reported Caucasian donors included roughly 84% of the roughly 360 genotyped donors. About five DR-DQ haplotypes were handled as single units for association and clustering, since linkage in the cohort was strong. The study combined high-throughput TCR immunosequencing, statistical association of individual TCRs with disease status, and machine learning to predict cytomegalovirus infection status. The paper's findings and limits, for the study overall: HLA typing was unavailable for some donors at each locus, so association tests used only the typed subset. A cluster of highly shared sequence variants was judged likely to be a technical artifact of the sequencing pipeline. The 87-base-pair reads could not distinguish some IMGT-functional V segments, including TRBV6-2 and TRBV6-3, so those segments were excluded. Most CMV-associated TCR beta chains appeared to be HLA-restricted in a later analysis, and the HLA associations seemed to be driven largely by CMV exposure. In the study, around 150 TCR beta chains were listed as associated with cytomegalovirus. The earlier analysis of some 560 of the donors excluded approximately 15 rarely observed V segments, including chromosome 9 orphons, because counts were too low. An earlier analysis of some 560 of the donors showed that most TCR beta V segments appeared in productive rearrangements either about 87% or about 30% of the time, which broadly matched IMGT annotations. Correlated functional status among segregating V segments might be attributable to linkage disequilibrium, but an unknown experimental factor could not be ruled out. While some public TCRs were present in many individuals, most TCR sequences turned up only very rarely across donors. A later analysis reported that several top co-occurrence clusters appeared linked to parvovirus B19, influenza, CMV and Epstein-Barr virus. Assigning TCR associations to individual alleles was difficult when HLA alleles, especially DR and DQ, strongly co-occurred. Compared with equally common non-associated chains, HLA-associated TCR beta chains in a later analysis were more clonally expanded and had lower generation probabilities. In vitro tests confirmed that a few of the cytomegalovirus-associated TCR beta chains recognize cytomegalovirus antigens. According to the authors, the approach could potentially be generalized to other disease states and immunological phenotypes. According to a later genetic analysis, donors in an Asian-associated ancestry cluster had fewer N-insertions in productive TCRs than the approximately 610-donor mean. A further reported finding was that TCR beta sequences accurately predicted the HLA-A and HLA-B alleles for most subjects in the first cohort. Immune exposure information for the cohort was limited to CMV serostatus. A later analysis found that TCR association rates varied across HLA loci, with DRB1 alleles showing the most associated TCRs and HLA-C alleles the fewest. An association between a missense DCLRE1C variant and V-gene and J-gene trimming of TCR beta chains was found in a later genetic analysis and replicated in an independent cohort. In this cohort, only TCR beta chains were sequenced, and detectable features were limited by the absence of alpha or paired-chain data. Roughly uniform sequencing depth across donors was assumed in presence/absence analyses, although this assumption may not hold. In a later analysis, 15,000 to 20,000 TCR beta sequences were associated with specific HLA alleles at a false discovery rate of 0.05. The classifier was reported to diagnose cytomegalovirus status with high specificity and sensitivity in both the original and validation cohorts.

In total, 500 to 700 healthy bone marrow donors made up the cohort. At the time of sampling, all cohort members were nominally healthy, though unrecorded immune exposures were likely present. The donor tested CMV seronegative and was one of the 352 seronegative cohort members. A peripheral blood sample was provided by each donor, and peripheral blood mononuclear cells were used for TCR beta sequencing. Genomic DNA extraction from the blood cell samples was performed with the Qiagen DNeasy Blood Extraction Kit. Library preparation used the immunoSEQ multiplex PCR assay. The multiplex PCR relied on a mix of 60 forward primers for TCR Vbeta segments and 13 reverse primers for TCR Jbeta segments. A multiplex PCR assay on genomic DNA amplified the CDR3 region of rearranged TCR beta genes. The Illumina HiSeq System was used to sequence the amplified TCR beta libraries as 87-base-pair reads. In the original analysis: A later analysis tallied tens of millions of unique TCR beta chains across the 600 to 700 repertoires, and about 12 million of those chains were shared by two or more donors. Raw reads were error-corrected and collapsed into unique sequences by a nearest-neighbor algorithm in which closely related sequences were merged to remove PCR and sequencing errors. Alignment of CDR3 sequences to IMGT reference sequences was used to assign V, D and J gene segments. For a sequence to be retained, at least a six-nucleotide match to both a V gene segment and a J gene segment was required. A rearrangement counted as productive if the CDR3 had no stop codons and remained in frame with V and J, and every other rearrangement counted as non-productive. Following IMGT convention, CDR3 was defined as the stretch from the second conserved V-encoded cysteine up to the conserved J-encoded phenylalanine. The earlier analysis of fewer than 700 of the donors excluded sequences that lacked an unambiguous match to a single V gene segment. An earlier analysis of fewer than 750 of the donors called V segments functional above 56.7% productive rearrangements and segregating when the between-donor standard deviation exceeded 5%. A statistical classification framework was built for diagnosing cytomegalovirus status from the catalog of TCR beta chain sequences. In a later analysis, V and J genes were assigned by comparing TCR nucleotide sequences against IMGT/GENE-DB human TR gene sequences. A later analysis assigned CDR3 sequences and most-parsimonious VDJ recombination scenarios with the TCRdist pipeline. In a later analysis, each TCR beta chain was defined by its CDR3 amino acid sequence together with its V-gene family, and reads without a unique V-gene family were excluded. In a later analysis, 550 to 650 highly shared, low-generation-probability nucleotide sequences were removed to address suspected cross-contamination and a sequencing artifact. For each public chain, a later analysis derived a clonal expansion index from normalized ranks of inferred template counts within each repertoire. Generation probabilities in a later analysis came from a VDJ recombination model fitted to out-of-frame rearrangements, and those results were checked against IGoR. Hypergeometric tests were used in a later analysis to score TCR-TCR, TCR-HLA and TCR-CMV co-occurrence, with a repertoire-size bias correction applied to the TCR pairs. In a later analysis, false discovery rates were estimated by permuting HLA or CMV assignments 20 times. In a later analysis, co-occurring TCRs were grouped using DBSCAN, with TCRdist sequence similarity added in when clustering inside HLA-allele-positive subsets. Repertoires with fewer than 30,000 or more than 120,000 public chains were left out of co-occurrence clustering, as were a handful of repertoires with anomalous nucleotide sharing. TCRdb took over this immuneACCESS table, retaining in-frame rearrangements with V and J assigned. Such tables are incomplete; in checked studies, under half of the missing clones stem from an unresolved V gene, and the remainder is unexplained. That table furnishes V, J and clone size, whereas the DNA furnished D and trimming. This sample gives 75,000 to 95,000 clones in total; roughly 70% of them show up just once. More than 2.5% of the sample is in the top ten clones.

The CDR3 numbers 17 residues from cysteine through phenylalanine. Kept here is only the CDR3 DNA, which spans 51 bases and is read in frame from base 1. The germline V gene yields SGHRS for CDR1 and YFSETQ for CDR2. The source of this sequence is a man in his forties or fifties in good health and CMV-seronegative. The receptor chain draws on TRBV5-1 and TRBJ2-3; the D segment could be TRBD2, given 6 matching bases. What was sequenced was PBMCs. In nucleotides, the sequence is TGCGCCAGCACCTTGCCCATTGCGGGGATCAGCACAGATACGCAGTATTTT. Its protein reads: CASTLPIAGISTDTQYF.